This T cell receptor beta chain was sequenced during a study of T cells expressing NK-cell markers. Study overall: Just one sequenced donor of eight was HCMV-seronegative, while seven were seropositive.

Study observations and caveats: Questions lingered over whether expanded NKG2C+ T cell clones were HCMV-specific.

On this clonotype: Its antigen is as yet unknown.

This CDR3 has 13 residues. Germline V gene lookup returns CDR1 SGHTA and CDR2 FQGNSA. Each CDR3 protein gets one entry in TCRdb, which reprocessed the 5' RACE reads and gives no DNA. In total, the table holds some 440,000 distinct CDR3 sequences. V and J are TRBV7-2 and TRBJ2-5; the D call from TCRdb, TRBD1, cannot be confirmed without DNA. This receptor was taken from a woman in her fifties or sixties in good health. The specimen sequenced was blood T cells: a sorted CD56 or NKG2C T cell subset, CD4+ or CD8+ T cells, or bulk PBMC T cells (not recorded which). The chain's CDR3 is CASSFPGSETQYF.